These 16 T cell receptor beta chains were sequenced from one sample in a study of CD8 T cells in ankylosing spondylitis. TCRdb re-called the 5' RACE reads through MiXCR, storing one row per CDR3 protein. The sample lists around 300,000 distinct CDR3 sequences, under 25% seen once, with 3.5% in the top ten. The specimen was blood, either unsorted or a sorted T cell fraction (not recorded which). These receptors were collected from a female donor with ankylosing spondylitis or in good health (not recorded which).

The chain has TRBV29-1 and TRBJ2-2, with 9 bases matching TRBD2. V shed 6 bases and J 0 bases; nucleotides not matched to a gene: 17. This CDR3 is built from 19 residues. Germline CDR1 reads SQVTM; CDR2 reads ANQGSEA. CDR3 residues: CSVAHRDYRGRANTGELFF. The CDR3 nucleotides read TGCAGCGTCGCTCACCGGGACTACCGCGGGAGGGCGAACACCGGGGAGCTGTTTTTT.

The chain carries TRBV4-3 and TRBJ2-6, with a tentative D call TRBD1 (7 bases). This CDR3 contains 17 residues. Germline V gene sequence: CDR1 LGHNA, CDR2 YSLEER. The ends were cut back, 1 base at V and 4 bases at J, with 14 bases in the middle. CDR3 region: CASSQGGGTAGANVLTF. The CDR3 coding sequence is TGCGCCAGCAGCCAAGGGGGCGGGACAGCCGGGGCCAACGTCCTGACTTTC.

The CDR3 sequence is CASSETANYGYTF. DNA for the CDR3: TGTGCCAGCTCCGAGACAGCGAACTATGGCTACACCTTC. The chain combines TRBV18 with TRBJ1-2, with D possibly TRBD1 on 5 matching bases. Germline V gene data show CDR1 as KGHSH and CDR2 as LQKENI. The CDR3 is 13 amino acids. The V and J ends lost 6 bases and 2 bases respectively, with 10 bases between them.

The J gene is TRBJ1-1, the V gene TRBV18; 7 positions agree with TRBD1. This CDR3 has 12 amino acids. The junction had 8 bases not matched to a gene; V was cut back by 6 bases and J by 10 bases. Germline CDR1 is KGHSH and CDR2 is LQKENI. This chain's CDR3 is CASSQTGDGAFF. CDR3 bases: TGTGCCAGCTCGCAAACAGGGGATGGAGCTTTCTTT.

This clonotype was observed a few times. The J gene is TRBJ1-3, the V gene TRBV27, with a weak D call TRBD1 (6 bases). Trimming stripped 3 bases from V and 3 bases from J, with 12 bases between. The CDR3 consists of 15 residues. The germline CDR1 and CDR2 sequences are MNHEY and SMNVEV (reference sequence). The CDR3: CASSLGRGDGNTIYF. CDR3 bases: TGTGCCAGCAGTTTGGGCAGGGGTGATGGAAACACCATATATTTT.

The table lists this clonotype with many counts. J is TRBJ2-1 and V is TRBV20-1, with D unresolved. The germline V gene encodes CDR1 DFQATT and CDR2 SNEGSKA (reference sequence). This CDR3 is built from 13 residues. Deletions cut 7 bases from V and 9 bases from J, with 19 bases between. CDR3 residues: CSVPGLTRVEQFF. CDR3 DNA sequence: TGCAGTGTACCGGGTCTCACAAGGGTTGAGCAGTTCTTC.

The chain links TRBV10-3 to TRBJ2-5; 9 nucleotides match TRBD1. V trimming: 3 bases; J trimming: 2 bases; junction bases outside the gene matches: 4. The germline CDR1 and CDR2 sequences are ENHRY and SYGVKD. The CDR3 contains 15 residues. CDR3: CAISDGTGRQETQYF. The CDR3 bases are TGTGCCATCAGTGACGGGACAGGGAGGCAAGAGACCCAGTACTTC.

The chain has TRBV7-2 and TRBJ2-7; D might be TRBD2 (6 bases). Trimming took off 0 bases at V and 1 base at J, with 10 bases between the two ends. This CDR3 has 15 amino acids. Per germline, CDR1 SGHTA and CDR2 FQGNSA. CDR3: CASSLAVAASYEQYF. In nucleotides, the CDR3 is TGTGCCAGCAGCTTAGCGGTAGCGGCTTCCTACGAGCAGTACTTC.

The CDR3 spells CASKPSGVGNEQFF. The CDR3 nucleotides read TGCGCCAGCAAACCCAGCGGGGTGGGGAATGAGCAGTTCTTC. The genes are TRBV10-1 and TRBJ2-1; 7 nucleotides agree with TRBD2. CDR1 WNHNN and CDR2 SYGVQD come from the germline V gene (reference sequence). The CDR3 spans 14 residues. V gave up 7 bases and J gave up 7 bases; unmatched junction bases: 10.

This chain uses TRBV3-1 with TRBJ2-5, with D perhaps matching TRBD1 (5 bases). Per germline, CDR1 LGHDT and CDR2 YNNKEL (reference sequence). The CDR3 runs 14 residues. The V and J ends lost 3 bases and 5 bases respectively, with 13 bases between them. The CDR3 protein is CASSQGLSWETQYF. CDR3 sequence (DNA): TGTGCCAGCAGCCAGGGGCTTTCGTGGGAGACCCAGTACTTC.

The rearrangement uses TRBV18 and TRBJ1-6; D possibly corresponds to TRBD1 (6 bases). Germline V gives CDR1 KGHSH, CDR2 LQKENI. Deletions cut 5 bases from V and 0 bases from J, with 14 bases between. This CDR3 is built from 17 residues. The CDR3 here is CASSETGLSSYNSPLHF. The CDR3 DNA follows: TGTGCCAGCTCAGAGACAGGCTTGAGCTCCTATAATTCACCCCTCCACTTT.

V is TRBV7-6 and J is TRBJ1-5; perhaps TRBD1 as D (6 bases). V lost 5 bases and J 6 bases, leaving 11 bases between the germline ends. This CDR3 contains 13 residues. Germline loops: CDR1 SGHVS, CDR2 FNYEAQ. Here the CDR3 DNA reads TGTGCCAGCAGCCCCTTGGACAGTCAGCCCCAGCATTTT. It yields the protein CASSPLDSQPQHF.

The genes are TRBV7-9 and TRBJ2-1; 15 nucleotides agree with TRBD2. V lost 5 bases and J lost 7; bases outside the gene matches: 9. Germline V lookup: CDR1 SEHNR, CDR2 FQNEAQ (reference sequence). This CDR3 spans 17 amino acids. CDR3 coding DNA: TGTGCCAGCAGCCCCGACGGGACTAGCGGGAGGAGGAATGAGCAGTTCTTC. Translating it yields CASSPDGTSGRRNEQFF.

This clonotype was seen more than once but under ten times. J is TRBJ2-5 and V is TRBV10-3; TRBD1 aligns across 11 bases. V lost 11 bases to trimming and J lost 5 bases; unmatched junction nucleotides: 7. Per the germline V gene, CDR1 is ENHRY and CDR2 is SYGVKD. The CDR3 loop spans 13 amino acids. In DNA, the CDR3 is TGTGCCGCGCGGACAGGGGGCGCGGAGACCCAGTACTTC. It specifies CAARTGGAETQYF.

This clonotype was recorded a few times. This chain connects TRBV25-1 to TRBJ1-4; D unclear. This CDR3 is built from 15 residues. Germline V gene data show CDR1 as MGHDK and CDR2 as SYGVNS. V gave up 6 bases and J gave up 4 bases, with 15 bases separating them. CDR3 residues: CASSETGFLNEKLFF. The CDR3 bases are TGTGCCAGCAGCGAAACGGGATTTCTTAATGAAAAACTGTTTTTT.

The chain couples TRBV23-1 to TRBJ2-6, with 10 bases lining up with TRBD2. TRBV23-1 is an ORF, and what it does is uncertain. The CDR3 contains 21 residues. The J segment lost 1 base and the V segment lost 2 bases, leaving 14 bases of the junction unmatched. The CDR3 loop is CASSQNLAGVTMSSGANVLTF. The CDR3 DNA reads as TGCGCCAGCAGTCAAAATCTAGCGGGAGTGACTATGTCATCTGGGGCCAACGTCCTGACTTTC.